Listed below are T cell receptor beta chains from one sample, sequenced in a study of shared clonotypes between healthy human individuals. The method was immunoSEQ multiplex PCR; TCRdb's version includes in-frame clones alone and lacks a portion of them. The sample carries millions of clones, approximately 95% recorded once. Input material: naive CD4+ T cells sorted from blood. The receptors stem from a man aged 18 to 30 in good health. The conserved cysteine and the conserved F or W are not part of the CDR3 here. Fields, in order: V gene, CDR3 protein.

v_call: TRBV7-9
cdr3_aa: ASSPIGESLNTEAF

v_call: TRBV7-9
cdr3_aa: ASSSGGGYGNQPQH

v_call: TRBV6-6
cdr3_aa: ASRDRDQPQH

v_call: TRBV6-4
cdr3_aa: ASSDVPGLAAGELF

v_call: TRBV2
cdr3_aa: ASKGMSGGPGEQF

v_call: TRBV6-5
cdr3_aa: ASSRRDGIYEQY

v_call: TRBV7-9
cdr3_aa: ASSATSGTYNEQF

v_call: TRBV6-1
cdr3_aa: ASIGGLTYEQY

v_call: TRBV6-1
cdr3_aa: ASSEGLQQY

v_call: TRBV18
cdr3_aa: ASSPTPDYGYT

v_call: TRBV5-6
cdr3_aa: ASSFPGDYGYT

v_call: TRBV19
cdr3_aa: ASSIRDTNTGELF

v_call: TRBV7-9
cdr3_aa: ASSLLEGYTEAF

v_call: TRBV28
cdr3_aa: ASKVVGYNQPQH

v_call: TRBV7-2
cdr3_aa: ASSPRTGGDYGYT

v_call: TRBV6-6
cdr3_aa: ASTPPAGAPDTQY

v_call: TRBV2
cdr3_aa: ASSEGQGVTYEQY

v_call: TRBV28
cdr3_aa: ASNPQGVVGNQPQH

v_call: TRBV11-2
cdr3_aa: ASSLAASGMTDTQY

v_call: TRBV5-1
cdr3_aa: ASSLDPRASTDTQY

v_call: TRBV6-5
cdr3_aa: ASSYQQGAQPQH

v_call: TRBV6-1
cdr3_aa: ASLGLKGYEQY

v_call: TRBV19
cdr3_aa: ASSISSGSYEQY

v_call: TRBV11-2
cdr3_aa: ASSSAPTGNTEAF